What follows are 18 T cell receptor beta chains derived from one specimen sequenced in a study of T cell responses to AZD1222 COVID-19 vaccine. Measured with immunoSEQ multiplex PCR; TCRdb has only the in-frame clones, and not every one. Here the sample spans some 78,000 clones, roughly 85% being singletons. The sample consisted of peripheral blood, taken 28 days after the second AZD1222 dose. The origin of the receptors is an adult who received the AZD1222 COVID-19 vaccine.

The V call is TRBV30, the J call TRBJ2-2; D assignment may be TRBD1 or TRBD2 (5 bases each). Trimming took off 4 bases at V and 4 bases at J, with 10 bases between the two ends. The germline V gene encodes CDR1 GTSNPN and CDR2 SVGIG (reference sequence). CDR3 length: 13 amino acids. CDR3 sequence reads: CAWNPGTTGELFF. DNA of the CDR3: TGTGCCTGGAATCCGGGGACCACCGGGGAGCTGTTTTTT.

The chain carries TRBV7-9 and TRBJ2-7; 7 positions match TRBD1. Germline CDR1 is SEHNR and CDR2 is FQNEAQ (reference sequence). The J segment lost 2 bases and the V segment lost 1 base, leaving 8 bases of the junction unmatched. The CDR3 length is 16 residues. CDR3 amino acids: CASSLGGQQAAYEQYF. The CDR3 nucleotides read TGTGCCAGCAGCTTAGGGGGACAGCAAGCGGCCTACGAGCAGTACTTC.

V gene TRBV6-1 combines with J gene TRBJ1-2, with D uncertain. The V end lost 2 bases, the J end lost 3 bases, and 7 bases lay between the germline ends. The CDR3 is 13 residues long. Germline V gives CDR1 MNHNS, CDR2 SASEGT. The chain's CDR3 is CASSERGDYGYTF. The DNA for the CDR3 is TGTGCCAGCAGTGAACGGGGAGACTATGGCTACACCTTC.

V is TRBV19 and J is TRBJ1-5; D call uncertain. Trimming removed 3 bases at V and 0 bases at J, with 18 bases between. The CDR3 loop spans 18 amino acids. Germline V CDR1 and CDR2: LNHDA, SQIVND (reference sequence). The CDR3 loop is CASSMGIWGGNSNQPQHF. The CDR3 DNA reads TGTGCCAGTAGTATGGGGATATGGGGAGGAAATAGCAATCAGCCCCAGCATTTT.

The rearrangement joins TRBV27 to TRBJ2-4, with D perhaps matching TRBD1 or TRBD2 (5 bases each). V was pared by 5 bases and J by 6 bases, with 14 bases between. This CDR3 has 14 amino acids. Germline values: CDR1 MNHEY, CDR2 SMNVEV (reference sequence). The CDR3 sequence is CASSLRGAGNIQYF. CDR3 sequence (DNA): TGTGCCAGCAGTCTCAGAGGGGCGGGAAACATTCAGTACTTC.

As for this clone: Germline is not matched at one junction end, which may reflect a read error. The V and J genes are TRBV6-2 or TRBV6-3 and TRBJ2-7; D gene uncertain. The length of the CDR3 is 11 residues. Per germline, CDR1 MNHEY and CDR2 SVGEGT. CDR3 DNA: TGTGCCAGCAGTTACCCACTTGGGGTAAACTTC. It yields the protein CASSYPLGVNF.

The rearrangement uses TRBV28 and TRBJ1-1, with D maybe TRBD1 (6 bases). V gave up 5 bases and J gave up 10 bases, with 29 bases separating them. The CDR3 has 17 residues. The germline V gene has CDR1 MDHEN and CDR2 SYDVKM. In DNA form, the CDR3 reads TGTGCCAGCAGTCAAACGCTAGGGGGGCCGCGAAACAGGGTAGCTTTCTTT. This codes for CASSQTLGGPRNRVAFF.

The genes are TRBV3-1 (or the pseudogene TRBV3-2) and TRBJ1-5, with no clear D. V lost 1 base and J lost 3, with 7 bases in between. The germline gives CDR1 LGHDT, CDR2 YNNKEL (reference sequence). The CDR3 is 14 residues long. The CDR3 DNA reads as TGTGCCAGCAGCCAAGCACAGTACAATCAGCCCCAGCATTTT. Residues: CASSQAQYNQPQHF.

Relative to its sample, this clone is medium-sized. V and J are TRBV11-2 and TRBJ1-1; perhaps TRBD1 as D (6 bases). Germline assignment: CDR1 SGHAT and CDR2 FQNNGV. V lost 5 bases and J lost 1, with 8 bases in between. The CDR3 is 13 residues long. As DNA, the CDR3 is TGTGCCAGCAGCCAACAGGGGAACACTGAAGCTTTCTTT. Translation: CASSQQGNTEAFF. Full variable domain (missing parts from reference TRBV11-2 and TRBJ1-1): EAGVAQSPRYKIIEKRQSVAFWCNPISGHATLYWYQQILGQGPKLLIQFQNNGVVDDSQLPKDRFSAERLKGVDSTLKIQPAKLEDSAVYLCASSQQGNTEAFFGQGTRLTVV.

The chain combines TRBV11-3 with TRBJ1-1; D uncertain. The CDR3 covers 13 residues. Germline-derived CDR1 and CDR2 are SGHNT and YENEEA. Trimming took off 2 bases at V and 3 bases at J, with 7 bases between the two ends. The CDR3 loop is CASSLHQDTEAFF. The CDR3 DNA is TGTGCCAGCAGCTTACACCAAGACACTGAAGCTTTCTTT. Variable domain in full (rest from reference TRBV11-3 and TRBJ1-1): EAGVVQSPRYKIIEKKQPVAFWCNPISGHNTLYWYLQNLGQGPELLIRYENEEAVDDSQLPKDRFSAERLKGVDSTLKIQPAELGDSAVYLCASSLHQDTEAFFGQGTRLTVV.

The V call is TRBV2, the J call TRBJ1-4; 8 bases are a match to TRBD1. The germline V gene encodes CDR1 SNHLY and CDR2 FYNNEI. The CDR3 consists of 14 residues. V shed 7 bases and J 8 bases; nucleotides not matched to a gene: 9. The CDR3 here is CASTSGTGREKLFF. Written as DNA, the CDR3 is TGTGCCAGCACTTCGGGGACAGGCCGAGAAAAACTGTTTTTT.

V usage is TRBV7-9 and J usage is TRBJ1-4; D might be TRBD1 (5 bases). CDR1 and CDR2 (germline): SEHNR, FQNEAQ (reference sequence). Trimming shortened V by 3 bases and J by 7 bases, and 15 bases separated the two germline ends. The CDR3 consists of 15 residues. Here the CDR3 DNA reads TGTGCCAGCAGCTTCGGGGGGGTCGAGTTTGAAAAACTGTTTTTT. Protein sequence: CASSFGGVEFEKLFF.

This clone was seen a single time. V usage is TRBV11-2 and J usage is TRBJ1-1; weak D call: TRBD1 (5 bases). The CDR3 covers 13 residues. CDR1 and CDR2 (germline): SGHAT, FQNNGV. V shed 2 bases and J shed 7 bases, with 11 bases lying between them. CDR3 bases: TGTGCCAGCAGCTTAAGTAGGGGACTTGAAGCTTTCTTT. This translates into CASSLSRGLEAFF.

The V gene is TRBV29-1, the J gene TRBJ1-2; 10 nucleotides align to TRBD1. Germline CDR1 is SQVTM and CDR2 is ANQGSEA. J gave up 8 bases and V 6 bases, and 9 bases lay outside the gene matches. The CDR3 runs 13 residues. The DNA for the CDR3 is TGCAGCGTAGATCGACAGGGGGCTGCCGGCTACACCTTC. Its protein is CSVDRQGAAGYTF.

J is TRBJ1-5 and V is TRBV7-2, with a weak D call TRBD1 (6 bases). There are 15 residues in the CDR3. V shed 2 bases and J shed 5 bases, with 13 bases lying between them. CDR1 is SGHTA and CDR2 is FQGNSA in the germline V gene. In DNA, the CDR3 is TGTGCCAGCAGCTTATCAGCCAGGGGCCATCAGCCCCAGCATTTT. Translated, it gives CASSLSARGHQPQHF.

This clone appeared once. The J gene is TRBJ2-1, the V gene TRBV9; 10 nucleotides align to TRBD2. CDR3 size: 14 residues. Germline V gene lookup returns CDR1 SGDLS and CDR2 YYNGEE. V was clipped by 3 bases and J by 10 bases; unmatched bases: 7. The CDR3 region is CASSAAGTSDEQFF. The CDR3 DNA follows: TGTGCCAGCAGCGCCGCCGGGACTAGCGACGAGCAGTTCTTC.

This chain links TRBV5-4 with TRBJ1-2; possible D gene TRBD1, 5 bases. Trimming removed 6 bases at V and 4 bases at J, with 16 bases between. CDR1 and CDR2 (germline): SGHNT, YYREEE (reference sequence). This CDR3 is built from 14 residues. The CDR3 loop reads CASTPGAEAYGYTF. Here the CDR3 DNA reads TGTGCCAGCACCCCTGGGGCAGAAGCCTATGGCTACACCTTC. The full variable domain, its missing parts supplied by reference TRBV5-4 and TRBJ1-2, is ETGVTQSPTHLIKTRGQQVTLRCSSQSGHNTVSWYQQALGQGPQFIFQYYREEENGRGNFPPRFSGLQFPNYSSELNVNALELDDSALYLCASTPGAEAYGYTFGSGTRLTVV.

The chain couples TRBV29-1 to TRBJ2-7; 8 bases match TRBD2. The trim removed 4 bases at V and 3 bases at J, leaving 5 bases unmatched. The CDR3 extends over 13 amino acids. CDR1 and CDR2 from the germline V gene are SQVTM and ANQGSEA. The CDR3, as DNA: TGCAGCGTTGTGTCGGGAGGGGTCTACGAGCAGTACTTC. Translated: CSVVSGGVYEQYF.